These 14 T cell receptor beta chains originate from one sample sequenced in a study of OX40 agonist ivuxolimab in advanced cancers. The data were produced by immunoSEQ multiplex PCR, yet TCRdb's version contains in-frame clones alone and is incomplete. In the table there are around 100,000 clones, 90% of which are singletons. The sample was CD4+ or CD8+ T cells sorted from blood, taken in a trial of the OX40 agonist ivuxolimab. All receptors derive from an adult with an advanced solid tumor such as melanoma, head and neck, liver or kidney cancer.

This clone was seen once. CDR3: CASGVGSYNEQFF. Here the CDR3 DNA reads TGTGCCAGTGGGGTAGGATCTTACAATGAGCAGTTCTTC. The chain has TRBV19 and TRBJ2-1; D gene uncertain. Trimming took 8 bases from V and 4 from J, leaving 12 bases between them. Per the germline V gene, CDR1 is LNHDA and CDR2 is SQIVND (reference sequence). The CDR3 consists of 13 residues.

The J gene is TRBJ1-6, the V gene TRBV5-4; weak D call: TRBD1 (6 bases). V was cut by 0 bases and J by 10 bases, with 11 bases left in between. Germline V lookup: CDR1 SGHNT, CDR2 YYREEE (reference sequence). This CDR3 is built from 14 residues. The CDR3 region is CASSLEQGESPLHF. The DNA of the CDR3 is TGTGCCAGCAGCTTGGAACAGGGTGAATCACCCCTCCACTTT.

The CDR3 loop is CAWSPLRAGETQYF. For the CDR3, the DNA is TGTGCCTGGAGTCCCCTCCGGGCGGGAGAGACCCAGTACTTC. V gene TRBV30 combines with J gene TRBJ2-5; a weak D match, TRBD2 (5 bases). V lost 2 bases, J lost 4 bases, and 14 bases lay in between. This CDR3 has 14 amino acids. Germline V gene data show CDR1 as GTSNPN and CDR2 as SVGIG (reference sequence).

This chain connects TRBV6-1 to TRBJ2-7, with 9 bases aligning to TRBD1. CDR3 size: 15 residues. Trimming cost V 6 bases and J 2 bases; bases outside gene matches: 8. Germline V gives CDR1 MNHNS, CDR2 SASEGT. CDR3 sequence reads: CASREDRGGAYEQYF. CDR3 nucleotide sequence: TGTGCCAGCAGAGAGGACAGGGGAGGCGCCTACGAGCAGTACTTC.

The V gene is TRBV5-4, the J gene TRBJ2-5; D remains unclear. V lost 3 bases and J 3 bases, leaving 12 bases between the germline ends. The CDR3 covers 14 residues. Germline V gene sequence: CDR1 SGHNT, CDR2 YYREEE (reference sequence). The CDR3 bases are TGTGCCAGCAGCTCAAATGGTGGTAAAGAGACCCAGTACTTC. This translates into CASSSNGGKETQYF.

The V gene is TRBV7-2, the J gene TRBJ1-1, with D perhaps matching TRBD1 (6 bases). The CDR3 totals 17 residues. Looked up from germline, CDR1 is SGHTA and CDR2 is FQGNSA. V was clipped by 0 bases and J by 3 bases, with 17 bases between them. The CDR3 DNA follows: TGTGCCAGCAGCTTAGCTCGCAGGGGTAGGCGTGACACTGAAGCTTTCTTT. This sequence encodes CASSLARRGRRDTEAFF. Filled out from reference TRBV7-2 and TRBJ1-1, the complete variable domain reads GAGVSQSPSNKVTEKGKDVELRCDPISGHTALYWYRQSLGQGLEFLIYFQGNSAPDKSGLPSDRFSAERTGGSVSTLTIQRTQQEDSAVYLCASSLARRGRRDTEAFFGQGTRLTVV.

V gene TRBV27 combines with J gene TRBJ1-1; D call uncertain. Germline V lookup: CDR1 MNHEY, CDR2 SMNVEV (reference sequence). The CDR3 spans 15 residues. Trimming removed 6 bases at V and 0 bases at J, with 14 bases between. The CDR3 is CASSLVRPMNTEAFF. The CDR3, as DNA: TGTGCCAGCAGCCTAGTCAGGCCCATGAACACTGAAGCTTTCTTT.

The rearrangement uses TRBV7-6 and TRBJ2-3; no reliable D call. The germline V gene encodes CDR1 SGHVS and CDR2 FNYEAQ. This CDR3 is 12 amino acids long. Trimming shortened V by 2 bases and J by 4 bases, and 4 bases separated the two germline ends. CDR3 sequence (DNA): TGTGCCAGCAGCTTACTGGCAGATACGCAGTATTTT. This translates into CASSLLADTQYF.

This chain connects TRBV29-1 to TRBJ1-4; a weak D match, TRBD1 (5 bases). Germline CDR1 SQVTM, CDR2 ANQGSEA. The length of the CDR3 is 10 residues. Written as DNA, the CDR3 is TGCACCCGGGGCGGGGGACGGGGGTTTTTT. It codes for CTRGGGRGFF.

This sequence joins TRBV2 and TRBJ1-2; D unresolved. The CDR3 sequence is 13 residues long. In germline, CDR1 is SNHLY, CDR2 FYNNEI. The germline V and J ends were trimmed by 4 bases and 1 base, with 7 bases remaining between them. The DNA of the CDR3 is TGTGCCAGCAGTGGTGGCATTAACTATGGCTACACCTTC. Translated, it gives CASSGGINYGYTF.

The chain employs TRBV19 and TRBJ2-2; possibly TRBD2 for D (5 bases). The CDR3 is 16 amino acids. V lost 5 bases and J lost 0, with 13 bases in between. The germline V gene has CDR1 LNHDA and CDR2 SQIVND (reference sequence). CDR3 loop: CASSPGYLANTGELFF. The CDR3 DNA follows: TGTGCCAGTAGTCCGGGGTATCTAGCGAACACCGGGGAGCTGTTTTTT.

This chain joins TRBV28 and TRBJ2-1; unclear D gene. The CDR3 loop spans 14 amino acids. The V and J ends lost 5 bases and 3 bases respectively, with 11 bases between them. Germline CDR1 MDHEN, CDR2 SYDVKM. The CDR3 DNA is TGTGCCAGCAGTCCGACCCGGGTCTACAATGAGCAGTTCTTC. Amino acids: CASSPTRVYNEQFF.

This clone was seen only a few times. The genes are TRBV6-1 and TRBJ1-5; no clear D. CDR1 and CDR2 from the germline V gene are MNHNS and SASEGT. Trimming pared 1 base from V and 1 base from J, leaving 11 bases between. The CDR3 spans 16 residues. CDR3 loop: CASSEEGLDSNQPQHF. The DNA of the CDR3 is TGTGCCAGCAGTGAAGAGGGTTTGGACAGCAATCAGCCCCAGCATTTT.

The CDR3 reads CASSRREGAGYNEQFF. CDR3 in DNA: TGCGCCAGCAGCCGAAGGGAGGGGGCAGGGTACAATGAGCAGTTCTTC. The chain carries TRBV4-1 and TRBJ2-1, with D perhaps given as TRBD1 or TRBD2 (7 bases each). The CDR3 loop spans 16 amino acids. The V and J ends lost 4 bases and 4 bases respectively, with 17 bases between them. In germline, CDR1 is MGHRA, CDR2 YSYEKL.